The 19 T cell receptor beta chains in this list originate from one sample, sequenced in a study of blood T cell repertoires in COVID-19. Repertoires were generated with immunoSEQ multiplex PCR, while TCRdb's copy carries only in-frame clones and drops some. The data contain around 300,000 clones, about nine tenths of them seen just once; the ten biggest clones take up 0.94%. Sample: peripheral blood. The receptors stem from a woman aged 40 to 50 who had recovered from COVID-19.

The sample holds a few counts of this clone. The chain joins TRBV5-1 to TRBJ1-5; D remains unclear. The CDR3 sequence is 15 residues long. The V end was cut by 1 base, the J end by 2 bases, with 10 bases between. CDR1 and CDR2 (germline): SGHRS, YFSETQ. The CDR3 bases are TGCGCCAGCAGCTTGACCCCCGGTGGCAATCAGCCCCAGCATTTT. Translating it yields CASSLTPGGNQPQHF.

The gene calls are TRBV6-5 and TRBJ2-3; 8 positions match TRBD2. The CDR3 runs 15 residues. Germline V gene data show CDR1 as MNHEY and CDR2 as SVGAGI. J lost 5 bases, V lost 7 bases, and 11 bases had no gene match. The CDR3 DNA reads TGTGCCAGCAAGGGCGTGCTAGCGGGTGGAGATACGCAGTATTTT. It yields the protein CASKGVLAGGDTQYF.

This chain links TRBV9 with TRBJ2-3; D might be TRBD2 (5 bases). CDR3 length: 16 residues. V was pared by 3 bases and J by 5 bases, with 19 bases between. CDR1 and CDR2 (germline): SGDLS, YYNGEE. CDR3: CASSATRTQEVDTQYF. The CDR3 DNA follows: TGTGCCAGCAGCGCGACCCGGACCCAGGAGGTAGATACGCAGTATTTT.

This clone is a singleton in its sample. The chain employs TRBV3-1 (or the pseudogene TRBV3-2) and TRBJ2-2; the match to TRBD1 covers 10 bases. Germline V CDR1 and CDR2: LGHDT, YNNKEL (reference sequence). The CDR3 has 16 residues. Trimming took 3 bases from V and 5 from J; bases not matched to a gene: 6. The CDR3 nucleotides read TGTGCCAGCAGCCAGGAGGGACAGGGGAAAACCGGGGAGCTGTTTTTT. It yields the protein CASSQEGQGKTGELFF.

The J gene is TRBJ1-5, the V gene TRBV18; possibly TRBD1 for D (6 bases). Trimming left V 1 base short and J 2 bases short, with 9 bases between. CDR1 is KGHSH, CDR2 LQKENI, per germline. The CDR3 totals 15 residues. CDR3 coding DNA: TGTGCCAGCTCACCACAAACAGGGCGCAATCAGCCCCAGCATTTT. This gives the protein CASSPQTGRNQPQHF.

The gene calls are TRBV4-1 and TRBJ1-4; no firm D call. The CDR3 contains 19 residues. V was pared by 0 bases and J by 3 bases, with 20 bases between. Germline assignment: CDR1 MGHRA and CDR2 YSYEKL. The CDR3 reads CASSQDFTREAAANEKLFF. For the CDR3, the DNA is TGCGCCAGCAGCCAAGATTTCACAAGGGAGGCGGCAGCTAATGAAAAACTGTTTTTT.

The V gene is TRBV3-1 (or the pseudogene TRBV3-2), the J gene TRBJ2-7; 13 nucleotides line up with TRBD2. Trimming removed 1 base from V and 4 bases from J; junction bases left unmatched: 7. CDR1 is LGHDT and CDR2 is YNNKEL in the germline V gene (reference sequence). This CDR3 has 17 amino acids. The CDR3 region is CASSQATSGRGRYEQYF. In DNA form, the CDR3 reads TGTGCCAGCAGCCAAGCTACTAGCGGGAGGGGTCGGTACGAGCAGTACTTC.

This clone was found once. The CDR3 sequence: CASSLAGGLETQYF. As DNA, the CDR3 is TGTGCCAGCAGCCTAGCGGGAGGGCTAGAGACCCAGTACTTC. The chain joins TRBV2 to TRBJ2-5, with TRBD2 matching over 12 bases. The CDR3 spans 14 residues. The V and J ends lost 6 bases and 4 bases, in that order; junction bases with no gene match: 3. CDR1 is SNHLY, CDR2 FYNNEI, per germline.

The V gene is TRBV11-3, the J gene TRBJ2-1, with 7 nucleotides matching TRBD1. The CDR3 is 14 amino acids. Germline V lookup: CDR1 SGHNT, CDR2 YENEEA. Germline trimming cut 1 base from V and 6 bases from J; bases unmatched to any gene: 3. The CDR3 here is CASSLAQGLNEQFF. For the CDR3, the DNA is TGTGCCAGCAGCTTAGCACAGGGGCTCAATGAGCAGTTCTTC.

This chain links TRBV6-5 with TRBJ1-1, with TRBD1 as a possible D gene (6 bases). Germline CDR1 and CDR2: MNHEY and SVGAGI. Trimming left V 5 bases short and J 5 bases short, with 18 bases between. The CDR3 has 15 amino acids. The CDR3 nucleotides read TGTGCCAGCAGTATACAGGGTACTATGGGGACTGAAGCTTTCTTT. Protein sequence: CASSIQGTMGTEAFF.

CDR3 nucleotide sequence: TGTGCCAGCAGTGATTTCGGGCAGGGAGCTTTCTTT. It specifies CASSDFGQGAFF. J is TRBJ1-1 and V is TRBV6-1; TRBD1 is a possible D gene (5 bases). V lost 3 bases and J lost 10, with 12 bases in between. The germline gives CDR1 MNHNS, CDR2 SASEGT. CDR3 length equals 12 residues.

This chain joins TRBV18 and TRBJ2-2; D is ambiguous. Germline loops: CDR1 KGHSH, CDR2 LQKENI. This CDR3 spans 16 amino acids. Trimming took 6 bases from V and 1 from J, leaving 15 bases between them. CDR3 amino acids: CASSLYTVENTGELFF. Here the CDR3 DNA reads TGTGCCAGCTCCCTTTATACGGTCGAGAACACCGGGGAGCTGTTTTTT.

Comment on this clone: Germline is not matched at one junction end, which may reflect a read error. V and J are TRBV19 and TRBJ2-1; 8 bases match TRBD2. CDR1 is LNHDA, CDR2 SQIVND, per germline (reference sequence). This CDR3 is built from 12 residues. Here the CDR3 reads CASAGVENEQFF. CDR3 DNA: TGCGCTTCAGCGGGAGTTGAGAATGAGCAGTTCTTC.

The chain is built from TRBV19 and TRBJ2-7, with TRBD2 identical over 7 bases. The V gene's germline CDR1 is LNHDA and CDR2 SQIVND (reference sequence). This CDR3 region has 15 residues. J was trimmed by 3 bases and V by 5 bases; bases with no gene match: 10. The CDR3 loop reads CASSQVAGKLYEQYF. CDR3 nucleotides: TGTGCCAGTAGTCAGGTAGCGGGCAAACTCTACGAGCAGTACTTC.

V is TRBV30 and J is TRBJ1-4; tentative D call: TRBD1 (6 bases). This CDR3 is 14 amino acids long. The germline gives CDR1 GTSNPN, CDR2 SVGIG (reference sequence). With 1 base removed from V and 4 bases from J, the gap between germline ends came to 10 bases. Here the CDR3 DNA reads TGTGCCTGGAGTGAACAGGGCTATAATGAAAAACTGTTTTTT. Its protein is CAWSEQGYNEKLFF.

V and J are TRBV4-1 and TRBJ2-5, with TRBD2 as a possible D gene (5 bases). This CDR3 comprises 15 residues. Trimming took off 0 bases at V and 7 bases at J, with 15 bases between the two ends. The germline CDR1 and CDR2 sequences are MGHRA and YSYEKL. The chain's CDR3 is CASSQDQTFGGTQYF. The CDR3 DNA reads as TGCGCCAGCAGCCAAGATCAAACGTTCGGAGGGACCCAGTACTTC.

The chain couples TRBV27 to TRBJ2-7, with TRBD1 matching 8 bases. Trimming took 5 bases from V and 5 from J; bases not matched to a gene: 8. The germline V gene has CDR1 MNHEY and CDR2 SMNVEV (reference sequence). CDR3 length: 14 amino acids. CDR3: CASSPMTGAHEQYF. The CDR3 nucleotides read TGTGCCAGCAGTCCGATGACAGGGGCTCACGAGCAGTACTTC.

The chain carries TRBV3-1 (or the pseudogene TRBV3-2) and TRBJ2-7; D is uncertain. CDR1 LGHDT and CDR2 YNNKEL come from the germline V gene (reference sequence). The CDR3 length is 18 residues. The V and J ends lost 3 bases and 0 bases respectively, with 21 bases between them. CDR3 DNA sequence: TGTGCCAGCAGCCATTCCAGGATGGGCCTACCACACTCCTACGAGCAGTACTTC. Its translation: CASSHSRMGLPHSYEQYF.

This clone was picked up a small number of times. The J gene is TRBJ2-2, the V gene TRBV3-1 (or the pseudogene TRBV3-2); 9 bases match TRBD2. V trimming: 5 bases; J trimming: 7 bases; junction bases outside the gene matches: 8. This CDR3 has 15 residues. Germline loops: CDR1 LGHDT, CDR2 YNNKEL (reference sequence). CDR3 loop: CASSTLAGKDGELFF. CDR3 coding DNA: TGTGCCAGCAGCACCCTAGCGGGAAAAGACGGGGAGCTGTTTTTT.